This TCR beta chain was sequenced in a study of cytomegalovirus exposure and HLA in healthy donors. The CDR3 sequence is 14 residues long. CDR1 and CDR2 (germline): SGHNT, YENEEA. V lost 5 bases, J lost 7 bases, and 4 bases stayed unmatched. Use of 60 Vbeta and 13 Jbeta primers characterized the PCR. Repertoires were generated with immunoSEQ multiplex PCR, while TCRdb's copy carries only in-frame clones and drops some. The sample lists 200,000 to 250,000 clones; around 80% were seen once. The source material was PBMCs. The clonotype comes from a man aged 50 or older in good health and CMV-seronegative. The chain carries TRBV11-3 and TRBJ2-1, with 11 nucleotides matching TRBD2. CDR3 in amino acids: CASSQGTSGNEQFF. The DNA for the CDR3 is TGTGCCAGCAGCCAGGGGACTAGCGGTAATGAGCAGTTCTTC.